Listed here is a single T cell receptor beta chain. Adults between about 18 and 89 years of age took part from 24 US areas. Original processing notes: Nucleated cell counts were estimated from reference gene primer amplification. Clones were sequenced by immunoSEQ multiplex PCR, and TCRdb holds only the in-frame ones, with some missing. V and J calls and clone size are as listed in that table; D and trimming were resolved from the DNA. This repertoire shows about 480,000 clones, 70% to 90% found once; its top ten account for 1.5% to 2%. These data originate in a study of blood T cell repertoires in COVID-19. Study as a whole: The United States, Italy and Spain supplied acute and convalescent COVID-19 samples. From T cells, B-cell-depleted T cells, or PBMCs came the material, which was cDNA or gDNA.

The germline gives CDR1 KGHSH, CDR2 LQKENI. V dropped 2 bases and J dropped 5; count of bases not matched to a gene: 1. The CDR3 totals 13 residues. This receptor was obtained from a woman between 35 and 50 years old who had recovered from COVID-19. The rearrangement uses TRBV18 and TRBJ2-7; 9 bases line up with TRBD1. The sample was PBMCs or T cells enriched from blood (not recorded which). CDR3 residues: CASSPGTGNEQYF. The CDR3 DNA is TGTGCCAGCTCACCAGGGACAGGGAACGAGCAGTACTTC.